This paragraph reports one T cell receptor (beta chain). Its antigen is not known. The assay was immunoSEQ multiplex PCR, and TCRdb's table has in-frame clones only and misses some. Seen here are approximately 65,000 clones, more than 75% observed once, and the top ten hold about 0.7%. This sample is drawn from a study of stem cell transplantation in POMP-related autoinflammatory disease. Study-level findings and limits: Fewer unique TRB V-J gene pairings were identified in patients with PRAID.

PRAID featured prominent immunodeficiency. Trimming removed 6 bases from V and 6 bases from J, with 15 bases in between. Germline V CDR1 and CDR2: SNHLY, FYNNEI. CDR3 length equals 15 residues. This sample comprised CD4+ T cells from PBMCs, obtained after stem cell transplantation. The receptor was isolated from a human patient with POMP-related autoinflammation and immune dysregulation (PRAID). Some T cells may have originated in the graft donor. The chain recombines TRBV2 with TRBJ1-6, with D unresolved. In DNA form, the CDR3 reads TGTGCCAGCAGGAAGAGGGCCCCTAGTAATTCACCCCTCCACTTT. Translated: CASRKRAPSNSPLHF.